Presented here are 25 T cell receptor beta chains from one specimen sequenced in a study of Graves' ophthalmopathy and Graves' hyperthyroidism. Researchers took RNA transcripts and amplified TCR beta CDR3 regions from them. First-round RT-PCR used HTBI primers; second-round multiplex PCR followed. Each CDR3 protein gets one entry after TCRdb re-called the multiplex PCR reads with MiXCR. This sample carries 650,000 to 900,000 distinct CDR3 sequences, 40% of them seen once, and the ten largest clones take 40% to 55%. Sequencing was done on a sample of peripheral blood. The receptors derive from an adult man with Graves' ophthalmopathy.

The rearrangement links TRBV20-1 to TRBJ1-5; TRBD1 is a possible D gene (5 bases). CDR3 length equals 19 residues. The V end was cut by 5 bases, the J end by 2 bases, with 28 bases between. Germline loops: CDR1 DFQATT, CDR2 SNEGSKA (reference sequence). The CDR3 here is CSAPPGGFSRGGGNQPQHF. DNA for the CDR3: TGCAGTGCTCCCCCGGGCGGTTTTTCAAGGGGCGGTGGCAATCAGCCCCAGCATTTT.

Notes on this clonotype: This likely comes from a read error, as the CDR3 has no conserved phenylalanine or tryptophan at its end. No DNA is shown, since the ends of the CDR3 on it are uncertain; the CDR3 is the one TCRdb lists. V usage is TRBV2 and J usage is TRBJ2-7; the table assigns TRBD1, which was not confirmed against the DNA. Germline loops: CDR1 SNHLY, CDR2 FYNNEI. The CDR3 is 11 amino acids long, termini counted. CDR3 in amino acids: CASSEREPKYT.

This clonotype was picked up many times. The J gene is TRBJ1-5, the V gene TRBV5-1; 8 bases align to TRBD1. With V trimmed by 4 bases and J by 6 bases, 3 bases remained unmatched. CDR3 length: 13 residues. Per the germline V gene, CDR1 is SGHRS and CDR2 is YFSETQ. The CDR3 coding sequence is TGCGCCAGCAGCATGACAGGGGCTCAGCCCCAGCATTTT. Translation: CASSMTGAQPQHF. The whole variable domain, filled in from reference TRBV5-1 and TRBJ1-5, reads KAGVTQTPRYLIKTRGQQVTLSCSPISGHRSVSWYQQTPGQGLQFLFEYFSETQRNKGNFPGRFSGRQFSNSRSEMNVSTLELGDSALYLCASSMTGAQPQHFGDGTRLSIL.

The chain combines TRBV9 with TRBJ1-4; D may be TRBD1 (6 bases). From germline, CDR1 is SGDLS and CDR2 YYNGEE. This CDR3 is built from 14 residues. V dropped 0 bases and J dropped 6 bases, with 9 bases sitting between them. The CDR3 here is CASSVGSGDEKLFF. In nucleotides, the CDR3 is TGTGCCAGCAGCGTAGGGTCAGGGGATGAAAAACTGTTTTTT.

This clonotype came up many times. The chain uses TRBV7-9 and TRBJ1-1; 8 bases match TRBD1. Trimming removed 5 bases from V and 2 bases from J; junction bases left unmatched: 19. Per the germline V gene, CDR1 is SEHNR and CDR2 is FQNEAQ (reference sequence). The CDR3 totals 19 residues. The CDR3, as DNA: TGTGCCAGCAGCCCTTGGGTTGATGTTCTACAGGGGGTAAACACTGAAGCTTTCTTT. It yields the protein CASSPWVDVLQGVNTEAFF.

This clonotype was seen only a few times. The chain has TRBV6-5 and TRBJ2-7, with TRBD2 matching over 13 bases. J was trimmed by 5 bases and V by 4 bases; bases with no gene match: 5. CDR1 is MNHEY and CDR2 is SVGAGI in the germline V gene. CDR3 length equals 15 residues. The CDR3 reads CASSSGLAGVDEQYF. CDR3 bases: TGTGCCAGCAGTTCCGGACTAGCGGGAGTGGACGAGCAGTACTTC.

This clonotype turned up a few times. The rearrangement joins TRBV6-1 to TRBJ1-2; D possibly corresponds to TRBD1 (6 bases). There are 14 residues in the CDR3. Trimming removed 3 bases from V and 1 base from J, with 9 bases in between. The germline V gene encodes CDR1 MNHNS and CDR2 SASEGT. CDR3 sequence (DNA): TGTGCCAGCAGTGATCGGACAGTTAACTATGGCTACACCTTC. This translates into CASSDRTVNYGYTF.

The chain links TRBV10-3 to TRBJ2-2; TRBD1 matches 8 bases. Germline trimming cut 10 bases from V and 3 bases from J; bases unmatched to any gene: 10. The CDR3 is 15 amino acids. Germline CDR1 is ENHRY and CDR2 is SYGVKD. The CDR3 DNA is TGTGCCACGCAATCGGGACAGGATGACACCGGGGAGCTGTTTTTT. Protein: CATQSGQDDTGELFF.

The chain has TRBV29-1 and TRBJ1-1, with a possible D match to TRBD1 (5 bases). V gave up 8 bases and J gave up 1 base, with 14 bases separating them. This CDR3 is built from 13 residues. Germline V gives CDR1 SQVTM, CDR2 ANQGSEA. CDR3 residues: CSSSTAQNTEAFF. The CDR3 nucleotides are TGCAGCTCGTCGACAGCACAGAACACTGAAGCTTTCTTT.

Comments on this clonotype: A much larger clone differs from this one at a single base, so this may be a read error. The chain joins TRBV7-9 to TRBJ2-7, with D perhaps matching TRBD1 (5 bases). Germline V gene sequence: CDR1 SEHNR, CDR2 FQNEAQ (reference sequence). This CDR3 is built from 13 residues. CDR3 nucleotide sequence: TGTGCCGGCAGCCCGACAGACTCCTACGAGCAGTACTTC. This encodes CAGSPTDSYEQYF.

At least ten counts were recorded for this clonotype. This sequence joins TRBV5-8 and TRBJ1-2, with 9 bases matching TRBD1. Per the germline V gene, CDR1 is SGHTS and CDR2 is YDEGEE. The length of the CDR3 is 13 residues. The V segment lost 4 bases and the J segment 8 bases; nucleotides outside the gene matches: 6. The CDR3: CASSQQGAWGYTF. The CDR3 DNA reads TGTGCCAGCAGCCAACAGGGGGCTTGGGGCTACACCTTC.

This chain joins TRBV25-1 and TRBJ2-5; 8 nucleotides align to TRBD2. CDR3 length: 15 amino acids. Germline CDR1 MGHDK, CDR2 SYGVNS. V dropped 5 bases and J dropped 0; count of bases not matched to a gene: 5. CDR3 DNA: TGTGCCAGCAGTTATACTAGCGGCTACCAAGAGACCCAGTACTTC. It specifies CASSYTSGYQETQYF.

V is TRBV24-1 and J is TRBJ2-3, with 10 bases matching TRBD2. J gave up 5 bases and V 0 bases, and 4 bases lay outside the gene matches. The germline CDR1 and CDR2 sequences are KGHDR and SFDVKD. This CDR3 is built from 16 residues. The CDR3 DNA reads as TGTGCCACCAGTGATTTGGGAGCGGGGGGGAGAGATACGCAGTATTTT. Its translation: CATSDLGAGGRDTQYF.

This clonotype came up a few times. J is TRBJ1-1 and V is TRBV7-9; TRBD1 matches at 8 bases. The CDR3 is 14 residues long. Germline CDR1 and CDR2: SEHNR and FQNEAQ (reference sequence). The ends lost 5 bases at V and 4 bases at J; junction bases unmatched: 6. CDR3 coding DNA: TGTGCCAGCAGCGCCCAGGACAGGGTCACTGAAGCTTTCTTT. It is translated as CASSAQDRVTEAFF.

As to this clonotype: Just one base apart from a much larger clone, this may be a read error. The J gene is TRBJ1-3, the V gene TRBV7-2; D gene ambiguous. The CDR3 sequence is 13 residues long. Germline V lookup: CDR1 SGHTA, CDR2 FQGNSA. CDR3 loop: CAGSLFGGNTIYF. The DNA for the CDR3 is TGTGCCGGCAGCTTATTCGGCGGAAACACCATATATTTT.

V gene TRBV24-1 combines with J gene TRBJ1-5; 10 bases line up with TRBD1. The CDR3 consists of 16 residues. V dropped 2 bases and J dropped 5; count of bases not matched to a gene: 5. Germline CDR1 KGHDR, CDR2 SFDVKD. The CDR3 loop is CATSDYPGTGDQPQHF. CDR3 sequence (DNA): TGTGCCACCAGTGATTACCCAGGGACAGGGGATCAGCCCCAGCATTTT.

The sample holds a few counts of this clonotype. This chain links TRBV7-9 with TRBJ1-1; possible D gene TRBD1, 5 bases. CDR1 and CDR2 from the germline V gene are SEHNR and FQNEAQ (reference sequence). Trimming pared 5 bases from V and 1 base from J, leaving 14 bases between. This CDR3 has 15 residues. The CDR3 here is CASSTRRGGNTEAFF. The CDR3 DNA is TGTGCCAGCAGCACCCGTCGGGGGGGGAACACTGAAGCTTTCTTT.

CDR3 nucleotide sequence: TGTGCCAGCAGACTTGGACGAAGGGGCGTTTCACCCCTCCACTTT. Residues: CASRLGRRGVSPLHF. This chain links TRBV7-2 with TRBJ1-6, with TRBD1 as a possible D gene (5 bases). Trimming left V 6 bases short and J 9 bases short, with 18 bases between. Germline CDR1 reads SGHTA; CDR2 reads FQGNSA. This CDR3 spans 15 amino acids.

This clonotype showed up just a few times. The genes are TRBV4-2 and TRBJ2-7, with TRBD2 identical over 10 bases. V lost 1 base and J lost 0; bases outside the gene matches: 3. CDR3 length: 16 amino acids. Germline-derived CDR1 and CDR2 are LGHNA and YNFKEQ. CDR3 amino acids: CASSQVSGGFSYEQYF. DNA for the CDR3: TGTGCCAGCAGCCAAGTTAGCGGGGGGTTCTCCTACGAGCAGTACTTC.

J is TRBJ1-5 and V is TRBV20-1; 7 bases are shared with TRBD1. The CDR3 runs to 13 residues. V gave up 3 bases and J gave up 7 bases; unmatched junction bases: 6. Germline V CDR1 and CDR2: DFQATT, SNEGSKA (reference sequence). In DNA, the CDR3 is TGCAGTGCTAGTACAGGGGTAAGGCAGCCCCAGCATTTT. It yields the protein CSASTGVRQPQHF.

The J gene is TRBJ2-7, the V gene TRBV7-9, with D possibly matching TRBD1 (6 bases). The CDR3 sequence is 16 residues long. Trimming stripped 3 bases from V and 5 bases from J, with 20 bases between. Germline CDR1 reads SEHNR; CDR2 reads FQNEAQ (reference sequence). The CDR3 coding sequence is TGTGCCAGCAGCTTGGTGGGAACAGGGTACGCCCACGAGCAGTACTTC. Translated, it gives CASSLVGTGYAHEQYF. Using reference TRBV7-9 and TRBJ2-7 for the parts outside the CDR3, the full variable domain is DTGVSQNPRHKITKRGQNVTFRCDPISEHNRLYWYRQTLGQGPEFLTYFQNEAQLEKSRLLSDRFSAERPKGSFSTLEIQRTEQGDSAMYLCASSLVGTGYAHEQYFGPGTRLTVT.

This clonotype was counted many times. The V and J genes are TRBV5-1 and TRBJ1-6; 8 bases are shared with TRBD1. Germline V lookup: CDR1 SGHRS, CDR2 YFSETQ. After removal of 0 bases from V and 9 bases from J, the junction contained 5 bases not matched to a gene. CDR3 size: 15 residues. The CDR3 region is CASSLDRQGTSPLHF. The CDR3 DNA reads as TGCGCCAGCAGCTTGGATAGACAGGGGACTTCACCCCTCCACTTT.

The rearrangement joins TRBV11-2 to TRBJ1-4; D may be TRBD1 (6 bases). Trimming stripped 5 bases from V and 7 bases from J, with 17 bases between. The CDR3 covers 15 residues. Germline V lookup: CDR1 SGHAT, CDR2 FQNNGV. This CDR3 reads CASSPPSGGPEKLFF. The CDR3, as DNA: TGTGCCAGCAGCCCCCCTTCGGGGGGGCCTGAAAAACTGTTTTTT.

The rearrangement uses TRBV11-3 and TRBJ2-3; D call uncertain. Germline V gene sequence: CDR1 SGHNT, CDR2 YENEEA. Trimming cost V 1 base and J 6 bases, with 11 bases left between them. This CDR3 has 14 residues. CDR3 coding DNA: TGTGCCAGCAGCTTAGGGTCCACGGAGGATACGCAGTATTTT. It translates to CASSLGSTEDTQYF.

This clonotype was observed at least ten times. The V gene is TRBV29-1, the J gene TRBJ2-7; 8 bases map to TRBD2. V shed 0 bases and J 3 bases; nucleotides not matched to a gene: 7. Germline V gene lookup returns CDR1 SQVTM and CDR2 ANQGSEA. The CDR3 length is 15 residues. The CDR3 reads CSVEDRAGGLYEQYF. CDR3 bases: TGCAGCGTTGAAGATCGGGCGGGAGGCCTCTACGAGCAGTACTTC.